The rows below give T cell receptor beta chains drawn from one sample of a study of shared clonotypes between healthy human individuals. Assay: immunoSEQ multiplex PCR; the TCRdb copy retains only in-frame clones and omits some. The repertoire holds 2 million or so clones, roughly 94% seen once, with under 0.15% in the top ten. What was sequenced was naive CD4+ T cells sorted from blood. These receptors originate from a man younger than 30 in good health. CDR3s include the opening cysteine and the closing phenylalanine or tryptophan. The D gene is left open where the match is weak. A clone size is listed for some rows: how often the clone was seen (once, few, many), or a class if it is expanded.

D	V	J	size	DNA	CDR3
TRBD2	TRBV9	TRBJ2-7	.	TGTGCCAGCAGCCCCCAAGGGCGGGGGGATTCCTACGAGCAGTACTTC	CASSPQGRGDSYEQYF
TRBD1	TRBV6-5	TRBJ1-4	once	TGTGCCAGCAGTCCGGGACAGGAGTTTGAAAAACTGTTTTTT	CASSPGQEFEKLFF
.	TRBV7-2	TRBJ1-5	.	TGTGCCAGCAGTTTAGAGGAGGGGAGCAATCAGCCCCAGCATTTT	CASSLEEGSNQPQHF
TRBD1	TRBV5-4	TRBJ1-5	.	TGTGCCAGCTCGGCCGGGACAGGGGGAGGACAGCCCCAGCATTTT	CASSAGTGGGQPQHF
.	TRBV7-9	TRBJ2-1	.	TGTGCCAGCAGCTTTCTCCCTGTCGGGAGTTCCTACAATGAGCAGTTCTTC	CASSFLPVGSSYNEQFF
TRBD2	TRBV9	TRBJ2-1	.	TGTGCCAGCAGCGTAGATGGGACTAGCGGGAGGAATGAGCAGTTCTTC	CASSVDGTSGRNEQFF
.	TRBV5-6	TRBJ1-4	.	TGTGCCAGCAGCAAGAGTCTTAATAATGAAAAACTGTTTTTT	CASSKSLNNEKLFF
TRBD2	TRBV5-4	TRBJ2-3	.	TGTGCCAGCAGCTTGTTAGCGGGGCCCACAGATACGCAGTATTTT	CASSLLAGPTDTQYF
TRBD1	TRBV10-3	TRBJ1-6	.	TGTGCCATCAGGAGGGACAGCTCGAATTCACCCCTCCACTTT	CAIRRDSSNSPLHF
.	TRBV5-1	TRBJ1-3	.	TGCGCCAGCAGCCGTACCCCAGGGGCTGGAAACACCATATATTTT	CASSRTPGAGNTIYF
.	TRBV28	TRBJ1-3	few	TGTGCCAGCAGTTTATCGGGCTCTGGAAACACCATATATTTT	CASSLSGSGNTIYF
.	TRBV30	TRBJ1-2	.	TGTGCCTGGACCCTTTTTGAGGGCAACTATGGCTACACCTTC	CAWTLFEGNYGYTF
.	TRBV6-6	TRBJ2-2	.	TGTGCCAGCAGGTTGGGGACACTCGAAGGCGGGGAGCTGTTTTTT	CASRLGTLEGGELFF
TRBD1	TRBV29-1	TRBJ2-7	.	TGCAGCGTTGACCCGACCGGGACAGCCTCTGCCTACGAGCAGTACTTC	CSVDPTGTASAYEQYF
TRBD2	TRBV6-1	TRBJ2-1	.	TGTGCCAGCAGCTCACTAGCGGAGGTCAATGAGCAGTTCTTC	CASSSLAEVNEQFF
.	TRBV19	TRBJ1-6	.	TGTGCCAGTAGGGAGGTCCTGGCTTCACCCCTCCACTTT	CASREVLASPLHF
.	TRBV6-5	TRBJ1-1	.	TGTGCCAGCAGTTACGGGGGGACCTTAGCTGAAGCTTTCTTT	CASSYGGTLAEAFF
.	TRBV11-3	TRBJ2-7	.	TGTGCCAGCAGCTTACGCGACTACGAGCAGTACTTC	CASSLRDYEQYF
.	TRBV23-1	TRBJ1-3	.	TGCGCCAGCAGTCAATCAATCGTCAGGCCAGTTCGTGCCAAGGTAGTTCCCCGTGGAAACACCATATATTTT	CASSQSIVRPVRAKVVPRGNTIYF
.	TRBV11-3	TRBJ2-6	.	TGTGCCAGCAGCCCGGCTGGGGCCAACGTCCTGACTTTC	CASSPAGANVLTF
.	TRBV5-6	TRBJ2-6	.	TGTGCCAGCAGACGACGCGACTCTGGGGCCAACGTCCTGACTTTC	CASRRRDSGANVLTF
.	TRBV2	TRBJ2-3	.	TGTGCCAGCAGTTCCCCGGGGCGCGGCACAGATACGCAGTATTTT	CASSSPGRGTDTQYF
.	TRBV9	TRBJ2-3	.	TGTGCCAGCAGCGTAGTAGCGAGTAGCACAGATACGCAGTATTTT	CASSVVASSTDTQYF
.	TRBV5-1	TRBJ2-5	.	TGCGCCAGCAGCTTGGCTCTGGAAGAGACCCAGTACTTC	CASSLALEETQYF
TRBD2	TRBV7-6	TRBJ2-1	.	TGTGCCAGCAGCTGGGGACTAGCGGCCTACAATGAGCAGTTCTTC	CASSWGLAAYNEQFF
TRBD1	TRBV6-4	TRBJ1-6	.	TGTGCCAGCAGCCCCGGGACAGAGAAACACCACTTT	CASSPGTEKHHF
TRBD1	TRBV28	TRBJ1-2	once	TGTGCCAGCAGTTTATGGGGGACAGGGGGCAAGGGCTACACCTTC	CASSLWGTGGKGYTF
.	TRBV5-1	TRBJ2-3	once	TGCGCCAGCAGCTTAGGAGGGAGCGGGACAGATACGCAGTATTTT	CASSLGGSGTDTQYF
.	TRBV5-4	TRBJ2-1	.	TGTGCCAGCAGCCCAAACAGGGCTGAGCAGTTCTTC	CASSPNRAEQFF
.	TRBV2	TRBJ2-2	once	TGTGCCAGCAGTGAGGGTAGCACCCGAGGGGAGCTGTTTTTT	CASSEGSTRGELFF
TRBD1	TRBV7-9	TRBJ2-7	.	TGTGCCAGCAGCTTAGCCACCGGACAGGTAGCCTACGAGCAGTACTTC	CASSLATGQVAYEQYF
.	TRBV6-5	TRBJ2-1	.	TGTGCCAGCAGTTTCCGCGGATTGAACTCCTACAATGAGCAGTTCTTC	CASSFRGLNSYNEQFF
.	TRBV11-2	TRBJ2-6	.	TGTGCCAGCAGCTTAGGGTACTCTGGGGCCAACGTCCTGACTTTC	CASSLGYSGANVLTF
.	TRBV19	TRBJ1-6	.	TGTGCCAGTAGTATCTCCCTGGGGGAGGGCAATTCACCCCTCCACTTT	CASSISLGEGNSPLHF
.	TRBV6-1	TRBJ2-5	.	TGTGCCAGCAGTGAAGCGAAACTAGGAAGCGAGACCCAGTACTTC	CASSEAKLGSETQYF
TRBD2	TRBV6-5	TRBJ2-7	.	TGTGCCAGCACCTCTTGGCGGGGGAACTCCTACGAGCAGTACTTC	CASTSWRGNSYEQYF
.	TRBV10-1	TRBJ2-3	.	TGCGCCAGCAGTGACGGGGGAACGAAACGCACAGATACGCAGTATTTT	CASSDGGTKRTDTQYF
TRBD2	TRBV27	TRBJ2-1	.	TGTGCCAGCAGCTCTCAACTAGCGGGTGACTACAATGAGCAGTTCTTC	CASSSQLAGDYNEQFF
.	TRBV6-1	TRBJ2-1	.	TGTGCCAGCAGTGTAAGCGGCTACAATGAGCAGTTCTTC	CASSVSGYNEQFF
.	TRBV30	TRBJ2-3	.	TGTGCCTGGAGTCCGACAGATACGCAGTATTTT	CAWSPTDTQYF
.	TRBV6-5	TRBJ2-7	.	TGTGCCAGCAGCAGACAGCGTTCATACGAGCAGTACTTC	CASSRQRSYEQYF
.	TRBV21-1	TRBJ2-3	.	TGTGCCAGCAGCAAGACGGGAAGGGGTACTAACACAGATACGCAGTATTTT	CASSKTGRGTNTDTQYF
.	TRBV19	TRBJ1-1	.	TGTGCCAGTAGGCCTGAGGACAGAGGGGCAACTGAAGCTTTCTTT	CASRPEDRGATEAFF
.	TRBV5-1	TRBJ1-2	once	TGCGCCAGCAGCTTGGCCGGTATAGGTTTAGGTAATGGCTACACCTTC	CASSLAGIGLGNGYTF
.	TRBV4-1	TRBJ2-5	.	TGCGCCAGCAGCCAAACGGCAGGGGGCGGATTGGCTAGCGGGTCGGGGGAGACCCAGTACTTC	CASSQTAGGGLASGSGETQYF
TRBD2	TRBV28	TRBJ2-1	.	TGTGCCAGCAGTAGGAGACTAGCGGGCTACAATGAGCAGTTCTTC	CASSRRLAGYNEQFF
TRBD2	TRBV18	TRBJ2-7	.	TGTGCCAGCTCATTGGGGTTTGCAAGACTAGCGGGCGACGAGCAGTACTTC	CASSLGFARLAGDEQYF
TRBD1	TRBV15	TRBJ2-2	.	TGTGCCACCAGCAGAGACCCGACAGGGCTGAACACCGGGGAGCTGTTTTTT	CATSRDPTGLNTGELFF
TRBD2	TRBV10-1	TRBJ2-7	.	TGCACCAGCAGTGAGGAAGTAGCGGGAGAGCAGTACTTC	CTSSEEVAGEQYF
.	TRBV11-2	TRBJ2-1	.	TGTGCCAGCAGCTTAGGAGCCTCTTCGGGCAGCTACAATGAGCAGTTCTTC	CASSLGASSGSYNEQFF
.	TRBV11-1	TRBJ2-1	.	TGTGCCAGCAGCTCCCCGACAGCCGATGAGCAGTTCTTC	CASSSPTADEQFF
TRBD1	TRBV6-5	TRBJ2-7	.	TGTGCCAGCAGTTACTCGGGGACAGGGTCCTACGAGCAGTACTTC	CASSYSGTGSYEQYF
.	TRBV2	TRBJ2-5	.	TGTGCCAGCCTATACTACGGACACCAGGCGAGGGAGACCCAGTACTTC	CASLYYGHQARETQYF
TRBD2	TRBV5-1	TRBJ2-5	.	TGCGCCAGCAGCTCGTCCGGGACTAGTATTTTGGAGACCCAGTACTTC	CASSSSGTSILETQYF
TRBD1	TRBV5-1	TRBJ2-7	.	TGCGCCAGCAGCTACCGCTCCGACAGGGCATCCTACGAGCAGTACTTC	CASSYRSDRASYEQYF
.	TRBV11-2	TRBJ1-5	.	TGTGCCAGCAGCCCCGGTGTCGGTCAGCCCCAGCATTTT	CASSPGVGQPQHF
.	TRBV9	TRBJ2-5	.	TGTGCCAGCAGCGCCGAGTGGGGGACCCAGTACTTC	CASSAEWGTQYF
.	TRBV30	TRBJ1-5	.	TGTGCCTGGAGTGCTTCGAGAGGGGGGTATAGCAATCAGCCCCAGCATTTT	CAWSASRGGYSNQPQHF
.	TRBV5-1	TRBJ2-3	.	TGCGCCAGCAGCTTGGACTGGGGCGGGTTGGGGATCAAGACGCAGTATTTT	CASSLDWGGLGIKTQYF
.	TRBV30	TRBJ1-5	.	TGTGCCTGGTCCGGGGGAGGGGAGGTGCAGCCCCAGCATTTT	CAWSGGGEVQPQHF